This T cell receptor beta chain is drawn from a study of blood T cell repertoires in COVID-19. In the study overall: COVID-19 samples collected from the United States, Italy and Spain covered acute and convalescent phases. From T cells, B-cell-depleted T cells, or PBMCs came the material, which was cDNA or gDNA.

As processed by the authors: The assay estimated nucleated cells by amplifying reference gene primers. Data came from immunoSEQ multiplex PCR; TCRdb stores just in-frame clones and leaves some out. The D gene and trimming were derived from the DNA, and the V and J assignments and clone size from that table. The sample contains about 200,000 clones, over 75% of which appear only once. Germline-derived CDR1 and CDR2 are KGHSH and LQKENI. The CDR3 is 13 amino acids. V lost 2 bases and J lost 3, with 8 bases in between. Sequenced: peripheral blood. The TCR originated in a man at least 80 years old with acute or convalescent COVID-19. The chain uses TRBV18 and TRBJ2-7; D is uncertain. The CDR3 sequence: CASSPGPNYEQYF. CDR3 bases: TGTGCCAGCTCACCAGGGCCTAACTACGAGCAGTACTTC.